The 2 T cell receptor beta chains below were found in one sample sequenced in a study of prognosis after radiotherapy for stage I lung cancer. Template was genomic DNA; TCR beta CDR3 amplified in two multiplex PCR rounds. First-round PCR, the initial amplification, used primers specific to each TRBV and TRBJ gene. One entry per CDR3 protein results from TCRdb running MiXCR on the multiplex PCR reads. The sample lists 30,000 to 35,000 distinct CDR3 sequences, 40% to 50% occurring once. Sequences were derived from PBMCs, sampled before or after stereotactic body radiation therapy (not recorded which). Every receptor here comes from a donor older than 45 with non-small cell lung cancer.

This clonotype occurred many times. The CDR3 sequence is CASSFRQGSTEAFF. DNA for the CDR3: TGTGCCAGCAGCTTCAGGCAGGGGAGCACTGAAGCTTTCTTT. J is TRBJ1-1 and V is TRBV5-5, with TRBD1 as a possible D gene (6 bases). Trimming shortened V by 2 bases and J by 4 bases, and 12 bases separated the two germline ends. Germline V gene sequence: CDR1 SGHKS, CDR2 YYEKEE (reference sequence). The CDR3 covers 14 residues.

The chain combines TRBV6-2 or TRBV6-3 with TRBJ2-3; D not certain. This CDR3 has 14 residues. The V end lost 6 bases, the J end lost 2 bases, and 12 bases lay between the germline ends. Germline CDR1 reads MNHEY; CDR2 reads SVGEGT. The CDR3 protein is CASRMDGSTDTQYF. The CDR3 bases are TGTGCCAGCAGGATGGACGGTTCCACAGATACGCAGTATTTT.